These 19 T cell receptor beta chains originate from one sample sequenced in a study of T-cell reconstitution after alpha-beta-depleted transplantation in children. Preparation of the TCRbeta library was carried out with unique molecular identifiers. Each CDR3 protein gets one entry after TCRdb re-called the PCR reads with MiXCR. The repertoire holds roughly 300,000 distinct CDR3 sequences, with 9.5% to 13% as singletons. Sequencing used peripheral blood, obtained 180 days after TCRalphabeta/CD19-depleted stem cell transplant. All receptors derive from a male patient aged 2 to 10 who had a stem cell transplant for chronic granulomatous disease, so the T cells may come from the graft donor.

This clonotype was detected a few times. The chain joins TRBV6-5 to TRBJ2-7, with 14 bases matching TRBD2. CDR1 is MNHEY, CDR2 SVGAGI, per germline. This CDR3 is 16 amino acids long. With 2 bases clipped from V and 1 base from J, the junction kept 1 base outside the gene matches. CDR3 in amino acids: CASSYGTSGSSYEQYF. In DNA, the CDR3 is TGTGCCAGCAGTTACGGGACTAGCGGGAGTTCCTACGAGCAGTACTTC.

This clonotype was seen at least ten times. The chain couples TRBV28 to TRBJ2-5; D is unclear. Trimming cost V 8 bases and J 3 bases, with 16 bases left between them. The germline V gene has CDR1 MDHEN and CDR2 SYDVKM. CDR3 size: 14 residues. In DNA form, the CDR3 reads TGTGCCAGCTGTGGAGCGACACCCAAAGAGACCCAGTACTTC. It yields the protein CASCGATPKETQYF.

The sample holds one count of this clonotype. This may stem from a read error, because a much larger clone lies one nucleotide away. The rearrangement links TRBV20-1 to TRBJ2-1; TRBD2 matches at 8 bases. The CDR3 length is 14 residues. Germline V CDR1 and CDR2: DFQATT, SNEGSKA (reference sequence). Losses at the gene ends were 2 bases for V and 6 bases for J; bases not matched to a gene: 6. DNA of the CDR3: TGCAGTGCTAGATGGCTAGCGGGTTCCAATGAGCAGTTCTTC. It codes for CSARWLAGSNEQFF.

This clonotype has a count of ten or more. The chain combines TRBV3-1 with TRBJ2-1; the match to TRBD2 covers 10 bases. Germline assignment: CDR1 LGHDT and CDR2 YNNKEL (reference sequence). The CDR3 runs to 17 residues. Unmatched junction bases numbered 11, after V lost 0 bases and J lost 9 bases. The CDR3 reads CASSQDPGLAGAVEQFF. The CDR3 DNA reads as TGTGCCAGCAGCCAAGACCCCGGGCTAGCGGGGGCGGTTGAGCAGTTCTTC.

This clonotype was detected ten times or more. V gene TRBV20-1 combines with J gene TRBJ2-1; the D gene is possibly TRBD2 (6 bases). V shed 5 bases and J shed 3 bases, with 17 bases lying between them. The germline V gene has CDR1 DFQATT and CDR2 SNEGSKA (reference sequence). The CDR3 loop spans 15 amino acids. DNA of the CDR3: TGCAGTGCTCCCGGTACAGCGGGCAGCTACAATGAGCAGTTCTTC. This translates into CSAPGTAGSYNEQFF.

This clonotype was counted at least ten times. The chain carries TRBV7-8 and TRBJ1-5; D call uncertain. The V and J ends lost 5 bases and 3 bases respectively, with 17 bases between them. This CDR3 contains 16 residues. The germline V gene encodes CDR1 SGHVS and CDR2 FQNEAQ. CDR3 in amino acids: CASSISRVRINQPQHF. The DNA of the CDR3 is TGTGCCAGCAGCATTTCAAGAGTGAGGATCAATCAGCCCCAGCATTTT. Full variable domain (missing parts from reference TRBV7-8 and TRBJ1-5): GAGVSQSPRYKVAKRGQDVALRCDPISGHVSLFWYQQALGQGPEFLTYFQNEAQLDKSGLPSDRFFAERPEGSVSTLKIQRTQQEDSAVYLCASSISRVRINQPQHFGDGTRLSIL.

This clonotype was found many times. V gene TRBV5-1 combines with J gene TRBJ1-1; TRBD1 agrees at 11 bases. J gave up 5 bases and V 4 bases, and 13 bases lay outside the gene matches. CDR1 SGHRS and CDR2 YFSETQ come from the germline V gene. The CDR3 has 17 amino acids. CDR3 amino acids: CASSPTGQGAVGTEAFF. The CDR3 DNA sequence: TGCGCCAGCAGCCCCACCGGACAGGGGGCCGTGGGTACTGAAGCTTTCTTT.

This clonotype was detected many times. CDR3 nucleotide sequence: TGTGCCAGCAGTTACGAAGCCTCTGGGGCCAACGTCCTGACTTTC. Translating gives CASSYEASGANVLTF. The chain links TRBV6-5 to TRBJ2-6; D is uncertain. The ends were cut back, 2 bases at V and 0 bases at J, with 5 bases in the middle. The CDR3 contains 15 residues. The V gene's germline CDR1 is MNHEY and CDR2 SVGAGI.

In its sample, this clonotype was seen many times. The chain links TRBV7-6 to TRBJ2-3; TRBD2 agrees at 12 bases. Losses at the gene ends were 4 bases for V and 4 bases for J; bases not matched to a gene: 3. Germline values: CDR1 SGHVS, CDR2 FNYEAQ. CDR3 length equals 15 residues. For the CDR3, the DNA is TGTGCCAGCAGCTCTAGCGGGGGGGAAGCAGATACGCAGTATTTT. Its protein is CASSSSGGEADTQYF.

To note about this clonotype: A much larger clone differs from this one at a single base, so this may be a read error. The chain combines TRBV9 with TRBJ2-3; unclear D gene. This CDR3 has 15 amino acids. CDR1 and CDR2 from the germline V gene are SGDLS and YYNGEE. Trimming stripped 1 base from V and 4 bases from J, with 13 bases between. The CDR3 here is CASSVSGKWADTQYF. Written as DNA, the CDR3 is TGTGCCAGCAGCGTATCTGGGAAATGGGCAGATACGCAGTATTTT.

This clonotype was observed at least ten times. CDR3 coding DNA: TGTGCCAGCAGCTTGCTTCAGGGCGGGGAGACCCAGTACTTC. It translates to CASSLLQGGETQYF. This chain joins TRBV5-4 and TRBJ2-5; the D call may be TRBD1 or TRBD2 (5 bases each). V lost 1 base and J 5 bases, leaving 12 bases between the germline ends. The CDR3 consists of 14 residues. CDR1 is SGHNT and CDR2 is YYREEE in the germline V gene (reference sequence). Full variable domain (rest looked up from reference TRBV5-4 and TRBJ2-5): ETGVTQSPTHLIKTRGQQVTLRCSSQSGHNTVSWYQQALGQGPQFIFQYYREEENGRGNFPPRFSGLQFPNYSSELNVNALELDDSALYLCASSLLQGGETQYFGPGTRLLVL.

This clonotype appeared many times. CDR3: CASSQALSGGAPYEQYF. The DNA for the CDR3 is TGCGCCAGCAGCCAAGCCCTTAGCGGGGGGGCTCCATACGAGCAGTACTTC. The chain is built from TRBV4-3 and TRBJ2-7; 11 bases line up with TRBD2. Germline V lookup: CDR1 LGHNA, CDR2 YSLEER. Trimming removed 1 base from V and 4 bases from J; junction bases left unmatched: 9. CDR3 length: 17 amino acids.

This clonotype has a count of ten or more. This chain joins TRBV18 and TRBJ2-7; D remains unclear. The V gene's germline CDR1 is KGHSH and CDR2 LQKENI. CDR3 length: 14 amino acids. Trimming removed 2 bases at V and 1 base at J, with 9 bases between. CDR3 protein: CASSPSQVSYEQYF. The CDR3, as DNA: TGTGCCAGCTCACCAAGCCAGGTATCCTACGAGCAGTACTTC. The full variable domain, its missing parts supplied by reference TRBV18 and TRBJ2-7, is NAGVMQNPRHLVRRRGQEARLRCSPMKGHSHVYWYRQLPEEGLKFMVYLQKENIIDESGMPKERFSAEFPKEGPSILRIQQVVRGDSAAYFCASSPSQVSYEQYFGPGTRLTVT.

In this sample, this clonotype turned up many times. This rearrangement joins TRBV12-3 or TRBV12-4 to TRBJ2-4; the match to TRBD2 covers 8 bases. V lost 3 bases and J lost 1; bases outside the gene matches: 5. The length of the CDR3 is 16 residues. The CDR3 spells CASSFRGRTAKNIQYF. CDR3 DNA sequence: TGTGCCAGCAGTTTCCGCGGGAGGACTGCCAAAAACATTCAGTACTTC.

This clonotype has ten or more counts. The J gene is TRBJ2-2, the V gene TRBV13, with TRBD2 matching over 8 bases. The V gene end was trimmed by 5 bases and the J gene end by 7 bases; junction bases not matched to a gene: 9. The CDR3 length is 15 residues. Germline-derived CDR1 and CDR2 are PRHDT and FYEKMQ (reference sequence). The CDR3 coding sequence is TGTGCCAGCAGCCTAAGCGGGAGAAACTTCGGGGAGCTGTTTTTT. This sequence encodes CASSLSGRNFGELFF.

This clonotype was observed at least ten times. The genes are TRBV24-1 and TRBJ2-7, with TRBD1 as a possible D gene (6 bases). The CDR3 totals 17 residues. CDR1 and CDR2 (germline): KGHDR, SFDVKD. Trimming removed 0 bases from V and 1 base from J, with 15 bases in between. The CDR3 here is CATSDLRLGQGSYEQYF. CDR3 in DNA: TGTGCCACCAGTGATTTGCGGCTGGGGCAGGGGTCCTACGAGCAGTACTTC.

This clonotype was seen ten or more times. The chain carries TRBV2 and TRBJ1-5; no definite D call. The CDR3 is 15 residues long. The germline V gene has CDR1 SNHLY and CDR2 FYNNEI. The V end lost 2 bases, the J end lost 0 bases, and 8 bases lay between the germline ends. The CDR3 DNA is TGTGCCAGCAGTGAACAGCCATATAGCAATCAGCCCCAGCATTTT. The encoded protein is CASSEQPYSNQPQHF.

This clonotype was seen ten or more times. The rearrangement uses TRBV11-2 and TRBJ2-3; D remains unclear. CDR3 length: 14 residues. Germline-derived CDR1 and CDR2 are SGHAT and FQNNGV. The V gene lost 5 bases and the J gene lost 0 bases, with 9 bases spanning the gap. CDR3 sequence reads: CASSKQPSTDTQYF. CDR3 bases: TGTGCCAGCAGCAAGCAACCTAGCACAGATACGCAGTATTTT.

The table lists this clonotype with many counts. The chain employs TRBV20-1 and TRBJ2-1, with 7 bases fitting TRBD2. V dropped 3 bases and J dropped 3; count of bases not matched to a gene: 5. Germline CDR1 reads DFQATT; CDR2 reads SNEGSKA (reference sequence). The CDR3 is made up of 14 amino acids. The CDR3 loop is CSASLAGDYNEQFF. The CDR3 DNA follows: TGCAGTGCTAGTCTCGCGGGGGACTACAATGAGCAGTTCTTC.